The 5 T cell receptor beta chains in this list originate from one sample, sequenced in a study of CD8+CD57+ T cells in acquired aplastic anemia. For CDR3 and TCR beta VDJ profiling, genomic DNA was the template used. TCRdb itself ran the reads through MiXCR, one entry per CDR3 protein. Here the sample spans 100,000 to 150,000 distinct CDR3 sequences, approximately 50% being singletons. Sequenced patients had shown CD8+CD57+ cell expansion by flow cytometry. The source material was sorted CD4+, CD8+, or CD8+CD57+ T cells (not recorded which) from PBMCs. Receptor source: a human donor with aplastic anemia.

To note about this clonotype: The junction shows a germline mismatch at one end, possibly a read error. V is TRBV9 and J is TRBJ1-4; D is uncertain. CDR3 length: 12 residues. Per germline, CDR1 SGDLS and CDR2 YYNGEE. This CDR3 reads CASSVEDEELFF. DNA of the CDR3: TGTGCCAGCAGCGTAGAAGATGAAGAACTGTTTTTT.

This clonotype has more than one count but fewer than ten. CDR3 DNA sequence: TGTGCCACCAGCCAAGCAGCAGAGCGCACCGGGGAGCTGTTTTTT. It specifies CATSQAAERTGELFF. V gene TRBV24-1 combines with J gene TRBJ2-2; D is unclear. Germline CDR1 KGHDR, CDR2 SFDVKD. The CDR3 runs 15 residues. Trimming removed 7 bases from V and 4 bases from J, with 15 bases in between.

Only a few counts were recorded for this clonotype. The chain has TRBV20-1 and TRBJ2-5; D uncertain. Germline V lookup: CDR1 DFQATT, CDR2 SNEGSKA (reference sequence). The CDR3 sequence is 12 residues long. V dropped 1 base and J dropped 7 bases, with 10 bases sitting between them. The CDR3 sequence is CSARGPLGTQYF. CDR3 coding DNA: TGCAGTGCTAGAGGGCCGCTAGGGACCCAGTACTTC.

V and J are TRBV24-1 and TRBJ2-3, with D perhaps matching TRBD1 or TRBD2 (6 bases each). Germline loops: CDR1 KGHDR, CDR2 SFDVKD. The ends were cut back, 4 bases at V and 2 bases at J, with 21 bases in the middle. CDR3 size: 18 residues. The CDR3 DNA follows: TGTGCCACCAGTGACCAAAGTGGGGGGCGCTTACCCACAGATACGCAGTATTTT. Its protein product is CATSDQSGGRLPTDTQYF.

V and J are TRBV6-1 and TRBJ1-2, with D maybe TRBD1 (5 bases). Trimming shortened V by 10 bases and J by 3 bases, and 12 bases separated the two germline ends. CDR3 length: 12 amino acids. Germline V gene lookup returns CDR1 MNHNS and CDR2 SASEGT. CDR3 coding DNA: TGTGCCACACACAGAGGGGACTATGGCTACACCTTC. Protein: CATHRGDYGYTF.